This TCR beta chain was sequenced during a study of breast tumors, draining lymph nodes, adjacent tissues. Using its own MiXCR run on the multiplex PCR reads, TCRdb lists one record per CDR3 protein. The table includes 100,000 or so distinct CDR3 sequences, approximately 22% detected once. Samples came from axillary lymph nodes draining the breast cancer. V dropped 6 bases and J dropped 4; count of bases not matched to a gene: 11. Germline V gene sequence: CDR1 MDHEN, CDR2 SYDVKM. The CDR3 has 15 residues. V is TRBV28 and J is TRBJ1-2, with 7 bases lining up with TRBD1. The origin of this receptor is a female donor with breast cancer. Some clones in this sample may be carry-over from other donors' samples. The sample comprised axillary lymph node tissue. CDR3 protein: CASSYGRGRGYGYTF. The CDR3 coding sequence is TGTGCCAGCAGCTACGGTAGGGGGCGAGGCTATGGCTACACCTTC.